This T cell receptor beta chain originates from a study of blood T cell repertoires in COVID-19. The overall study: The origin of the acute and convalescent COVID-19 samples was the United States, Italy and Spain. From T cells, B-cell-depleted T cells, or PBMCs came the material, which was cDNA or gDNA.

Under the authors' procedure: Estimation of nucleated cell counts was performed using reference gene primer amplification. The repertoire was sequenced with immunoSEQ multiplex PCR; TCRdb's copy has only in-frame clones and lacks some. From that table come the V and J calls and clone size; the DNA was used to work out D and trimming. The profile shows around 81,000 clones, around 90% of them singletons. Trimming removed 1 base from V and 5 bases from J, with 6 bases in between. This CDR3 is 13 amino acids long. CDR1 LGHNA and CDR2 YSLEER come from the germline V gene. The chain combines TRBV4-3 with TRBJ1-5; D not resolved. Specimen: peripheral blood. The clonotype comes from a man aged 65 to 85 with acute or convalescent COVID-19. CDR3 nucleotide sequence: TGCGCCAGCAGCCAAGGGGCGTATCAGCCCCAGCATTTT. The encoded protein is CASSQGAYQPQHF.